The clone carrying this T cell receptor beta chain was found many times. The antigen is not known. This specimen belongs to a study of T cells after yellow fever vaccination. A universal primer site and UMIs were added as TCR cDNA was made by 5'RACE template switching. TCRdb redid the calling of the 5' RACE reads with MiXCR, one entry per CDR3 protein. The data hold 300,000 or so distinct CDR3 sequences, with roughly 8.7% observed a single time. Study-wide findings and caveats: A small proportion of clonotypes was detected in both the CD4 and CD8 compartments.

The sequence derives from a man between 18 and 35 years old who received the YFV17D yellow fever vaccine. The specimen was CD4+ T cells sorted from PBMCs, collected 5 days after the yellow fever booster vaccination.

CDR3: CASSSIEGAGGTDTQYF. CDR3 DNA: TGCGCCAGCAGTTCAATCGAGGGGGCAGGAGGTACAGATACGCAGTATTTT. The J gene is TRBJ2-3, the V gene TRBV10-2, with 7 bases that match TRBD1. From germline, CDR1 is WSHSY and CDR2 SAAADI. The CDR3 sequence is 17 residues long. Losses at the gene ends were 5 bases for V and 3 bases for J; bases not matched to a gene: 14.